Given below is one T cell receptor beta chain in context. Its antigen remains unknown. Germline V gene sequence: CDR1 KGHDR, CDR2 SFDVKD. The CDR3 has 15 residues. V was cut by 5 bases and J by 5 bases, with 15 bases left in between. This sample is drawn from a study of CD8 T cells in ankylosing spondylitis. Regarding the study as a whole: The study looked at matched synovial fluid samples from ankylosing spondylitis patients. Disease-linked clones were reported to be significantly enriched there. Reports of some motif variants in reactive arthritis synovial fluid and blood predate this one. Disease-linked clones proved CD8+ and comparatively uncommon in peripheral blood. Blood of patients with ankylosing spondylitis appeared to be characterized by a TCR beta motif of eight or nine highly homologous variants.

TCRdb used MiXCR to reprocess the 5' RACE reads, holding one entry per CDR3 protein. Altogether approximately 110,000 distinct CDR3 sequences are present, 24% being singletons, with the ten largest covering 9% to 15%. V and J are TRBV24-1 and TRBJ1-5, with a possible D match to TRBD1 (5 bases). The sample was synovial fluid, either unsorted or a sorted T cell fraction (not recorded which). The sequence was collected from a male donor with ankylosing spondylitis. CDR3 nucleotide sequence: TGTGCCACCAGTGCCGCGGGGACCCACGATCAGCCCCAGCATTTT. This sequence encodes CATSAAGTHDQPQHF.